This passage covers 17 T cell receptor beta chains from one sample sequenced in a study of T cell repertoires in cytomegalovirus infection (dated by TCRdb to between 2018 and 2021). TCRdb records Illumina HiSeq 1500 as the sequencer. TCRdb passed the public sequencing reads through fastp at Q25 and MiXCR, retaining productive beta sequences. Every distinct CDR3 protein forms one entry, paired with its most common genes and DNA. The sample yields some 180,000 distinct CDR3 sequences; about 21% were counted once. About 3% of the sample is held by the ten biggest clonotypes. The material sequenced was PBMCs. The receptors derive from a human donor in good health (CMV status not recorded). Some clones in this sample may be carry-over from other donors' samples.

V and J are TRBV6-6 and TRBJ2-3, with no clear D. The V end was cut by 8 bases, the J end by 3 bases, with 15 bases between. This CDR3 has 14 residues. Per germline, CDR1 MNHNY and CDR2 SVGAGI (reference sequence). The CDR3 DNA reads TGTGCCAGCGGAACCCTGGAAGGGACAGATACGCAGTATTTT. This encodes CASGTLEGTDTQYF.

This clonotype was detected a few times. V usage is TRBV15 and J usage is TRBJ2-7, with 8 nucleotides matching TRBD1. Germline V gene data show CDR1 as LNHNV and CDR2 as YYDKDF (reference sequence). The CDR3 loop spans 16 amino acids. V dropped 2 bases and J dropped 5; count of bases not matched to a gene: 11. The CDR3 DNA reads as TGTGCCACCAGCAGACGGCCGGGACAGGCATCCGACGAGCAGTACTTC. Translation gives CATSRRPGQASDEQYF.

CDR3 sequence: CASSRRAYTQYF. For the CDR3, the DNA is TGTGCCAGCAGCCGCAGGGCATATACGCAGTATTTT. This rearrangement joins TRBV5-6 to TRBJ2-3; D might be TRBD1 (5 bases). V shed 4 bases and J shed 7 bases, with 10 bases lying between them. The CDR3 covers 12 residues. The V gene's germline CDR1 is SGHDT and CDR2 YYEEEE.

The chain has TRBV25-1 and TRBJ2-1, with 16 bases fitting TRBD2. This CDR3 has 17 amino acids. Germline V gene sequence: CDR1 MGHDK, CDR2 SYGVNS. After removal of 2 bases from V and 9 bases from J, the junction contained 7 bases not matched to a gene. The CDR3 loop reads CASSEVGTSGRVGEQFF. CDR3 in DNA: TGTGCCAGCAGTGAAGTTGGGACTAGCGGGAGGGTCGGTGAGCAGTTCTTC.

V is TRBV6-2 or TRBV6-3 and J is TRBJ2-6, with TRBD2 identical over 7 bases. The junction had 19 bases not matched to a gene; V was cut back by 4 bases and J by 4 bases. The germline CDR1 and CDR2 sequences are MNHEY and SVGEGT. This CDR3 spans 20 amino acids. The CDR3 DNA sequence: TGTGCCAGCAGTTTTCCAACCGCTAGCGGCCTGTCGACCGGGGCCAACGTCCTGACTTTC. Translated: CASSFPTASGLSTGANVLTF.

This chain joins TRBV7-4 and TRBJ1-2; no reliable D call. This CDR3 region has 14 residues. V lost 0 bases and J 2 bases, leaving 7 bases between the germline ends. Germline V gene data show CDR1 as SGHVT and CDR2 as SQSDAQ. CDR3 amino acids: CASSLAGENYGYTF. The DNA of the CDR3 is TGTGCCAGCAGCTTAGCAGGAGAGAACTATGGCTACACCTTC.

This clonotype was seen only a few times. This chain joins TRBV5-4 and TRBJ2-3; a possible D gene is TRBD2 (6 bases). CDR3 length equals 15 residues. Germline V gene data show CDR1 as SGHNT and CDR2 as YYREEE (reference sequence). V was shortened by 5 bases and J by 1 base, with 14 bases between the two germline ends. The CDR3: CASRGRGEGTDTQYF. CDR3 in DNA: TGTGCCAGCAGAGGGCGAGGGGAGGGCACAGATACGCAGTATTTT. Full variable domain (remainder filled in from reference TRBV5-4 and TRBJ2-3): ETGVTQSPTHLIKTRGQQVTLRCSSQSGHNTVSWYQQALGQGPQFIFQYYREEENGRGNFPPRFSGLQFPNYSSELNVNALELDDSALYLCASRGRGEGTDTQYFGPGTRLTVL.

This clonotype was observed a few times. The chain carries TRBV7-2 and TRBJ2-1; D might be TRBD2 (6 bases). CDR3 size: 15 residues. The germline gives CDR1 SGHTA, CDR2 FQGNSA. V was trimmed by 1 base and J by 9 bases, leaving 16 bases between them. CDR3 residues: CASSLDASREVEQFF. The CDR3 region has the DNA TGTGCCAGCAGCTTAGACGCTTCCAGGGAGGTTGAGCAGTTCTTC.

This chain connects TRBV12-3 or TRBV12-4 to TRBJ2-3; D is possibly TRBD1 (6 bases). The V and J ends lost 5 bases and 4 bases respectively, with 13 bases between them. CDR3 length: 14 amino acids. DNA for the CDR3: TGTGCCAGCAGTAATCAGGGGCCCGCAGATACGCAGTATTTT. Its protein is CASSNQGPADTQYF.

The V gene is TRBV12-3 or TRBV12-4, the J gene TRBJ2-1; 10 bases line up with TRBD1. The CDR3 is 15 residues long. Germline trimming cut 4 bases from V and 5 bases from J; bases unmatched to any gene: 5. For the CDR3, the DNA is TGTGCCAGCAGTTCAAGACAGGGGGCAAACAATGAGCAGTTCTTC. Encoded protein: CASSSRQGANNEQFF.

This clonotype was found many times. The V and J genes are TRBV7-9 and TRBJ2-2, with D unresolved. The germline CDR1 and CDR2 sequences are SEHNR and FQNEAQ (reference sequence). CDR3 length: 15 amino acids. Trimming removed 7 bases from V and 4 bases from J, with 16 bases in between. CDR3 residues: CASTSGRTATGELFF. The DNA of the CDR3 is TGTGCCAGCACCTCTGGGCGAACTGCCACCGGGGAGCTGTTTTTT.

This clonotype was seen at least ten times. The chain has TRBV6-5 and TRBJ2-1; 7 bases line up with TRBD2. The CDR3 spans 15 residues. The V segment lost 4 bases and the J segment 0 bases; nucleotides outside the gene matches: 3. The germline gives CDR1 MNHEY, CDR2 SVGAGI. This chain's CDR3 is CASSSGGGSYNEQFF. The DNA of the CDR3 is TGTGCCAGCAGTTCTGGCGGGGGCTCCTACAATGAGCAGTTCTTC.

J is TRBJ1-4 and V is TRBV7-8; D gene ambiguous. The CDR3 length is 13 residues. Trimming left V 2 bases short and J 5 bases short, with 6 bases between. The germline V gene encodes CDR1 SGHVS and CDR2 FQNEAQ. DNA for the CDR3: TGTGCCAGCAGCTTAAGACGCAATGAAAAACTGTTTTTT. Its translation: CASSLRRNEKLFF. The full variable domain, rest sourced from reference TRBV7-8 and TRBJ1-4, is GAGVSQSPRYKVAKRGQDVALRCDPISGHVSLFWYQQALGQGPEFLTYFQNEAQLDKSGLPSDRFFAERPEGSVSTLKIQRTQQEDSAVYLCASSLRRNEKLFFGSGTQLSVL.

This clonotype appeared a few times. V and J are TRBV5-1 and TRBJ2-1, with D tentatively TRBD1 or TRBD2 (7 bases each). The CDR3 length is 14 residues. CDR1 and CDR2 (germline): SGHRS, YFSETQ. V lost 5 bases and J lost 9, with 18 bases in between. The CDR3 nucleotides read TGCGCCAGCAGTAACCAGGGGGGGGGCAGTGAGCAGTTCTTC. This encodes CASSNQGGGSEQFF.

The J gene is TRBJ1-5, the V gene TRBV5-6; D perhaps matches TRBD1 (5 bases). Germline CDR1 SGHDT, CDR2 YYEEEE. Trimming removed 7 bases from V and 6 bases from J, with 17 bases in between. The CDR3 extends over 14 amino acids. CDR3 DNA: TGTGCCAGCGCATCCGGGGGGGGGAGTCAGCCCCAGCATTTT. It is translated as CASASGGGSQPQHF.

This clonotype has a count of ten or more. CDR3 sequence reads: CASSQAGTGNYEQYF. CDR3 coding DNA: TGTGCCAGCAGCCAAGCCGGGACAGGGAACTACGAGCAGTACTTC. V usage is TRBV7-2 and J usage is TRBJ2-7, with 9 bases fitting TRBD1. Germline-derived CDR1 and CDR2 are SGHTA and FQGNSA. J lost 3 bases, V lost 5 bases, and 8 bases had no gene match. The CDR3 runs to 15 residues.

This clonotype was counted ten times or more. The chain joins TRBV11-2 to TRBJ1-4; D not resolved. The CDR3 is 12 amino acids. CDR1 SGHAT and CDR2 FQNNGV come from the germline V gene. The V end was cut by 5 bases, the J end by 8 bases, with 9 bases between. DNA for the CDR3: TGTGCCAGCAGCGGCAAAGGCGAAAAACTGTTTTTT. This encodes CASSGKGEKLFF. The variable domain in full, with the rest retrieved from reference TRBV11-2 and TRBJ1-4, is EAGVAQSPRYKIIEKRQSVAFWCNPISGHATLYWYQQILGQGPKLLIQFQNNGVVDDSQLPKDRFSAERLKGVDSTLKIQPAKLEDSAVYLCASSGKGEKLFFGSGTQLSVL.